Listed here are 11 T cell receptor beta chains from one sample, sequenced in a study of blood T cell repertoires in COVID-19. The protocol was immunoSEQ multiplex PCR, while the TCRdb copy is restricted to in-frame clones and leaves out a portion. The top ten clones hold 5.4% of a sample with about 140,000 clones, around 86% of them seen once. The specimen sequenced was peripheral blood. These receptors originate from a human donor in a cohort sampled during active COVID-19.

The rearrangement links TRBV6-5 to TRBJ1-5; D gene unclear. Germline V gene data show CDR1 as MNHEY and CDR2 as SVGAGI. Trimming took off 5 bases at V and 2 bases at J, with 7 bases between the two ends. This CDR3 has 13 amino acids. CDR3 region: CASSQEGNQPQHF. The CDR3 nucleotides read TGTGCCAGCAGTCAGGAGGGCAATCAGCCCCAGCATTTT.

This clone was detected only a few times. The chain uses TRBV5-1 and TRBJ2-1; D remains ambiguous. Germline CDR1 SGHRS, CDR2 YFSETQ. Trimming removed 0 bases at V and 8 bases at J, with 6 bases between. CDR3 length equals 12 residues. Here the CDR3 DNA reads TGCGCCAGCAGCTTGGTAGATTATGAGCAGTTCTTC. Translated, it gives CASSLVDYEQFF.

V and J are TRBV6-8 and TRBJ1-6; D gene unclear. In germline, CDR1 is MNHGY, CDR2 SAAAGT. This CDR3 contains 16 residues. Trimming took 6 bases from V and 4 from J, leaving 16 bases between them. Here the CDR3 DNA reads TGTGCCAGCAGAAACAGACGGAACAGTTATAATTCACCCCTCCACTTT. Translated, it gives CASRNRRNSYNSPLHF.

The V and J genes are TRBV14 and TRBJ2-1; D might be TRBD2 (5 bases). Germline V lookup: CDR1 SGHDN, CDR2 FVKESK. The CDR3 is 11 amino acids. V lost 5 bases to trimming and J lost 10 bases, with 9 bases between them. DNA for the CDR3: TGTGCCAGCAGCGCAACTAGGGAGCAGTTCTTC. This encodes CASSATREQFF.

The genes are TRBV30 and TRBJ2-2, with D possibly being TRBD2 (5 bases). CDR3 length: 15 residues. CDR1 is GTSNPN and CDR2 is SVGIG in the germline V gene (reference sequence). V was trimmed by 0 bases and J by 4 bases, leaving 12 bases between them. The CDR3 reads CAWSVLVGVTGELFF. The CDR3 coding sequence is TGTGCCTGGAGTGTACTGGTCGGGGTCACCGGGGAGCTGTTTTTT.

The rearrangement uses TRBV28 and TRBJ2-7, with TRBD2 matching 7 bases. The V gene's germline CDR1 is MDHEN and CDR2 SYDVKM. V trimming: 6 bases; J trimming: 0 bases; junction bases outside the gene matches: 5. CDR3 length: 14 amino acids. The CDR3 region has the DNA TGTGCCAGCAGCCTACTAGCGACCTCCTACGAGCAGTACTTC. Translation gives CASSLLATSYEQYF.

This sequence joins TRBV6-5 and TRBJ2-5; 10 positions agree with TRBD1. V shed 6 bases and J 5 bases; nucleotides not matched to a gene: 3. Germline V CDR1 and CDR2: MNHEY, SVGAGI. The CDR3 has 13 amino acids. The CDR3 here is CASRTGGRETQYF. The CDR3 nucleotides are TGTGCCAGCAGGACAGGGGGCCGGGAGACCCAGTACTTC.

The chain links TRBV20-1 to TRBJ2-1, with D possibly being TRBD2 (7 bases). Per the germline V gene, CDR1 is DFQATT and CDR2 is SNEGSKA (reference sequence). This CDR3 spans 14 amino acids. V was trimmed by 3 bases and J by 4 bases, leaving 13 bases between them. This CDR3 is CSASLAGAYNEQFF. The DNA for the CDR3 is TGCAGTGCTAGTCTTGCGGGGGCGTACAATGAGCAGTTCTTC.

The chain joins TRBV29-1 to TRBJ1-1, with 10 bases identical to TRBD1. Germline V gene lookup returns CDR1 SQVTM and CDR2 ANQGSEA. Unmatched junction bases numbered 7, after V lost 6 bases and J lost 0 bases. The CDR3 consists of 15 residues. In nucleotides, the CDR3 is TGCAGCGTGGGAGGGACAGGGGATTTGAACACTGAAGCTTTCTTT. Translated: CSVGGTGDLNTEAFF.

A few counts support this clone. The gene calls are TRBV3-1 (or the pseudogene TRBV3-2) and TRBJ2-7, with a tentative D call TRBD2 (7 bases). This CDR3 has 16 amino acids. From germline, CDR1 is LGHDT and CDR2 YNNKEL (reference sequence). V lost 0 bases, J lost 4 bases, and 16 bases lay in between. DNA for the CDR3: TGTGCCAGCAGCCAAGAGGGATTCCGGGGGGCTTACGAGCAGTACTTC. It encodes CASSQEGFRGAYEQYF.

The rearrangement uses TRBV10-3 and TRBJ2-5; 12 nucleotides align to TRBD2. The germline V gene encodes CDR1 ENHRY and CDR2 SYGVKD. CDR3 length equals 15 residues. Trimming cost V 3 bases and J 4 bases; bases outside gene matches: 3. CDR3 in DNA: TGTGCCATCAGTGACCTAGCGGGGGGGCTAGAGACCCAGTACTTC. Translated, it gives CAISDLAGGLETQYF.